This paragraph reports one T cell receptor beta chain. This entry comes from a study of blood T cell repertoires in COVID-19. About the study: Sites across the United States, Italy and Spain contributed samples from acute and convalescent COVID-19. From T cells, B-cell-depleted T cells, or PBMCs came the material, which was cDNA or gDNA.

CDR3 length: 17 amino acids. Trimming removed 0 bases from V and 3 bases from J, with 14 bases in between. Germline V gene data show CDR1 as MGHRA and CDR2 as YSYEKL. Study processing details: Estimates of nucleated cell counts were drawn from the amplification of reference gene primers. Sequenced by immunoSEQ multiplex PCR; TCRdb stores in-frame clones only, minus some. Clone size and V and J calls were adopted from that table, with D and trimming inferred from the DNA. The sample has some 170,000 clones; 60% to 80% are singletons. Material for sequencing was peripheral blood. The chain uses TRBV4-1 and TRBJ2-2; a weak D match, TRBD2 (6 bases). The TCR comes from a woman aged 70-85 years with acute or convalescent COVID-19. The CDR3 here is CASSQEVDSGYTGELFF. The CDR3 DNA sequence: TGCGCCAGCAGCCAAGAGGTGGATAGCGGCTACACCGGGGAGCTGTTTTTT.